Each of the 32 T cell receptor beta chains below was sequenced from the same sample in a study of T cell responses to AZD1222 COVID-19 vaccine. Clones were read by immunoSEQ multiplex PCR, and TCRdb kept only the in-frame ones, dropping some. The sample contains approximately 90,000 clones, about 86% of which appear only once. Source: peripheral blood, taken on day 0 of AZD1222 vaccination. The receptors were gathered from an adult in good health.

V usage is TRBV10-3 and J usage is TRBJ2-6; D is uncertain. Trimming stripped 3 bases from V and 4 bases from J, with 13 bases between. Germline V gene sequence: CDR1 ENHRY, CDR2 SYGVKD. The CDR3 contains 16 residues. This CDR3 is CAISDRLDEGANVLTF. The DNA for the CDR3 is TGTGCCATCAGTGATCGGCTGGACGAAGGGGCCAACGTCCTGACTTTC.

The V call is TRBV29-1, the J call TRBJ1-2, with TRBD1 identical over 10 bases. Unmatched junction bases numbered 5, after V lost 3 bases and J lost 7 bases. CDR1 is SQVTM, CDR2 ANQGSEA, per germline. The CDR3 runs 13 residues. For the CDR3, the DNA is TGCAGCGTTGACCCGGGACAGGGGTTTGGCTACACCTTC. Its translation: CSVDPGQGFGYTF. Together with reference TRBV29-1 and TRBJ1-2, the CDR3 gives the full variable domain: SAVISQKPSRDICQRGTSLTIQCQVDSQVTMMFWYRQQPGQSLTLIATANQGSEATYESGFVIDKFPISRPNLTFSTLTVSNMSPEDSSIYLCSVDPGQGFGYTFGSGTRLTVV.

J is TRBJ1-6 and V is TRBV3-1 (or the pseudogene TRBV3-2), with TRBD1 identical over 9 bases. Looked up from germline, CDR1 is LGHDT and CDR2 is YNNKEL (reference sequence). V lost 4 bases and J lost 7; bases outside the gene matches: 5. CDR3 length equals 15 residues. For the CDR3, the DNA is TGTGCCAGCAGCCTCGGGGACAGGGCCAATTCACCCCTCCACTTT. It encodes CASSLGDRANSPLHF.

This clone appeared once. The V and J genes are TRBV9 and TRBJ2-3, with D uncertain. The CDR3 has 13 residues. With 0 bases removed from V and 6 bases from J, the gap between germline ends came to 8 bases. Germline V gene data show CDR1 as SGDLS and CDR2 as YYNGEE. CDR3 coding DNA: TGTGCCAGCAGCGTAGATAGTCAGGATACGCAGTATTTT. It encodes CASSVDSQDTQYF.

This clone is a singleton in its sample. The chain employs TRBV30 and TRBJ1-6; D call uncertain. Looked up from germline, CDR1 is GTSNPN and CDR2 is SVGIG (reference sequence). V lost 0 bases to trimming and J lost 11 bases, with 8 bases between them. There are 12 residues in the CDR3. CDR3 sequence (DNA): TGTGCCTGGAGTGTAGGCGTGGCACCCCTCCACTTT. Translation: CAWSVGVAPLHF.

J is TRBJ1-5 and V is TRBV6-1, with 8 nucleotides matching TRBD1. With V trimmed by 3 bases and J by 4 bases, 8 bases remained unmatched. CDR1 and CDR2 from the germline V gene are MNHNS and SASEGT. The CDR3 contains 16 residues. CDR3 sequence (DNA): TGTGCCAGCAGTGACCGGACAGGGAGGGGGAATCAGCCCCAGCATTTT. Its translation: CASSDRTGRGNQPQHF.

The V call is TRBV19, the J call TRBJ2-1; TRBD1 might be the D (5 bases). Per the germline V gene, CDR1 is LNHDA and CDR2 is SQIVND (reference sequence). V was clipped by 3 bases and J by 2 bases, with 11 bases between them. The CDR3 spans 15 residues. The CDR3 coding sequence is TGTGCCAGTAGTATCCGGCAGGACACCTACAATGAGCAGTTCTTC. This gives the protein CASSIRQDTYNEQFF.

The chain links TRBV28 to TRBJ2-7, with 10 positions matching TRBD1. Germline V gene lookup returns CDR1 MDHEN and CDR2 SYDVKM. This CDR3 contains 17 residues. With V trimmed by 7 bases and J by 3 bases, 15 bases remained unmatched. CDR3: CASKLSLPTGGVYEQYF. The CDR3 DNA is TGTGCCAGCAAACTTTCACTCCCGACAGGGGGCGTCTACGAGCAGTACTTC.

J is TRBJ2-5 and V is TRBV7-2; TRBD2 matches at 15 bases. This CDR3 region has 16 residues. Trimming took 1 base from V and 5 from J; bases not matched to a gene: 2. Germline-derived CDR1 and CDR2 are SGHTA and FQGNSA. The DNA for the CDR3 is TGTGCCAGCAGCTTAGGGACTAGCGGGAGGGGGGAGACCCAGTACTTC. Translating it yields CASSLGTSGRGETQYF.

This chain uses TRBV10-1 with TRBJ2-1, with TRBD2 as a possible D gene (5 bases). The length of the CDR3 is 13 residues. V was clipped by 0 bases and J by 8 bases, with 8 bases between them. Germline V gene data show CDR1 as WNHNN and CDR2 as SYGVQD (reference sequence). Written as DNA, the CDR3 is TGCGCCAGCAGTGAGTCCGGGGTCCATGAGCAGTTCTTC. Translated, it gives CASSESGVHEQFF.

This clone came up once. The rearrangement links TRBV10-1 to TRBJ1-1, with 8 bases aligning to TRBD1. The J segment lost 0 bases and the V segment lost 0 bases, leaving 3 bases of the junction unmatched. Germline loops: CDR1 WNHNN, CDR2 SYGVQD (reference sequence). This CDR3 comprises 16 residues. CDR3 nucleotide sequence: TGCGCCAGCAGTGAGTCGGACAGGGCTATGAACACTGAAGCTTTCTTT. This sequence encodes CASSESDRAMNTEAFF.

The rearrangement links TRBV7-2 to TRBJ1-2, with 8 positions matching TRBD1. The CDR3 covers 15 residues. The germline V gene has CDR1 SGHTA and CDR2 FQGNSA. With V trimmed by 8 bases and J by 1 base, 9 bases remained unmatched. CDR3 nucleotide sequence: TGTGCCAGCGCTTACTCAGGGGGCCTTAACTATGGCTACACCTTC. Its protein is CASAYSGGLNYGYTF.

J is TRBJ2-3 and V is TRBV5-4; no clear D. This CDR3 has 11 residues. Per the germline V gene, CDR1 is SGHNT and CDR2 is YYREEE (reference sequence). V was shortened by 4 bases and J by 6 bases, with 6 bases between the two germline ends. CDR3 loop: CASSMRDTQYF. The CDR3 DNA sequence: TGTGCCAGCAGCATGCGGGATACGCAGTATTTT.

This chain joins TRBV5-6 and TRBJ1-4, with D perhaps TRBD1 (5 bases). This CDR3 region has 14 residues. With 2 bases removed from V and 5 bases from J, the gap between germline ends came to 10 bases. Germline V gene data show CDR1 as SGHDT and CDR2 as YYEEEE. CDR3 DNA sequence: TGTGCCAGCAGCTTCGAACAGGCGAATGAAAAACTGTTTTTT. Translating it yields CASSFEQANEKLFF.

The chain uses TRBV28 and TRBJ2-5, with 8 positions matching TRBD1. V dropped 7 bases and J dropped 5; count of bases not matched to a gene: 6. CDR3 length equals 13 residues. CDR1 and CDR2 (germline): MDHEN, SYDVKM. The CDR3 protein is CASNGQGLETQYF. The CDR3 coding sequence is TGTGCCAGCAACGGACAGGGTCTGGAGACCCAGTACTTC.

The table lists this clone with a count of one. This rearrangement joins TRBV29-1 to TRBJ1-2, with D hard to call. The CDR3 loop spans 13 amino acids. CDR1 and CDR2 (germline): SQVTM, ANQGSEA. Trimming took off 2 bases at V and 0 bases at J, with 7 bases between the two ends. This CDR3 reads CSVEPSSNYGYTF. CDR3 nucleotides: TGCAGCGTTGAACCCAGCTCTAACTATGGCTACACCTTC.

With respect to this clone: At one end the junction does not follow the germline gene, possibly because of a read error. V and J are TRBV6-5 and TRBJ2-5; maybe TRBD1 (6 bases). This CDR3 is 14 amino acids long. Per the germline V gene, CDR1 is MNHEY and CDR2 is SVGAGI. The CDR3 sequence: CASSYSRGLETQYF. In nucleotides, the CDR3 is TGTGCCAGCAGCTACTCAAGGGGGTTAGAGACCCAGTACTTC.

The V call is TRBV6-5, the J call TRBJ2-7; no firm D call. CDR3 length: 15 amino acids. The germline CDR1 and CDR2 sequences are MNHEY and SVGAGI. Trimming pared 5 bases from V and 0 bases from J, leaving 14 bases between. CDR3 sequence (DNA): TGTGCCAGCAGTCCCGCCAGTTATTTCTCCTACGAGCAGTACTTC. Protein sequence: CASSPASYFSYEQYF.

The chain couples TRBV7-9 to TRBJ1-1; TRBD1 might be the D (5 bases). Germline V gives CDR1 SEHNR, CDR2 FQNEAQ (reference sequence). Between the trimmed V and J ends, which lost 1 base and 3 bases, there was a span of 12 bases. This CDR3 is 15 amino acids long. The CDR3 protein is CASSLGRGVDTEAFF. The CDR3 region has the DNA TGTGCCAGCAGCTTAGGCCGGGGGGTTGACACTGAAGCTTTCTTT.

The chain is built from TRBV9 and TRBJ1-2; no clear D gene. The germline V and J ends were trimmed by 3 bases and 7 bases, with 16 bases remaining between them. Germline assignment: CDR1 SGDLS and CDR2 YYNGEE. The CDR3 runs to 14 residues. The CDR3 bases are TGTGCCAGCAGCGCGCTGACGGGCCTCGGTGGCTACACCTTC. Translated: CASSALTGLGGYTF.

The genes are TRBV27 and TRBJ2-2; 11 bases map to TRBD2. Germline V lookup: CDR1 MNHEY, CDR2 SMNVEV (reference sequence). V lost 0 bases and J lost 7; bases outside the gene matches: 7. The CDR3 extends over 17 amino acids. CDR3 protein: CASSLSLTSGKDGELFF. Written as DNA, the CDR3 is TGTGCCAGCAGTTTATCATTGACTAGCGGGAAGGACGGGGAGCTGTTTTTT.

V and J are TRBV30 and TRBJ1-2; 10 bases agree with TRBD1. CDR3 size: 14 residues. Germline V gene data show CDR1 as GTSNPN and CDR2 as SVGIG (reference sequence). With V trimmed by 6 bases and J by 6 bases, 10 bases remained unmatched. The CDR3 DNA follows: TGTGCCTGTATTACGACAGGGGGCGTGGATGGCTACACCTTC. Its translation: CACITTGGVDGYTF. Full variable domain (outside the CDR3, taken from reference TRBV30 and TRBJ1-2): SQTIHQWPATLVQPVGSPLSLECTVEGTSNPNLYWYRQAAGRGLQLLFYSVGIGQISSEVPQNLSASRPQDRQFILSSKKLLLSDSGFYLCACITTGGVDGYTFGSGTRLTVV.

This chain links TRBV7-9 with TRBJ2-1, with 8 bases aligning to TRBD2. Trimming cost V 1 base and J 5 bases; bases outside gene matches: 4. In germline, CDR1 is SEHNR, CDR2 FQNEAQ (reference sequence). The CDR3 covers 15 residues. The CDR3 nucleotides are TGTGCCAGCAGCTTAGAAGCTAGCGGGCACAATGAGCAGTTCTTC. Its protein product is CASSLEASGHNEQFF.

This clone was seen only a few times. The CDR3 DNA reads as TGTGCCAGTAGAACGACTAGCGGCCAAGAGACCCAGTACTTC. Protein product: CASRTTSGQETQYF. The chain employs TRBV2 and TRBJ2-5, with 9 positions matching TRBD2. The trim removed 9 bases at V and 1 base at J, leaving 6 bases unmatched. Looked up from germline, CDR1 is SNHLY and CDR2 is FYNNEI. The CDR3 loop spans 14 amino acids.

This clone was seen a single time. V is TRBV28 and J is TRBJ1-5; D unclear. Germline V gene sequence: CDR1 MDHEN, CDR2 SYDVKM. This CDR3 region has 14 residues. V lost 5 bases to trimming and J lost 4 bases, with 12 bases between them. The CDR3 sequence: CASSPPENNQPQHF. DNA of the CDR3: TGTGCCAGCAGTCCCCCAGAAAATAATCAGCCCCAGCATTTT.

The chain employs TRBV28 and TRBJ1-2; TRBD1 aligns across 10 bases. The CDR3 loop spans 16 amino acids. With 6 bases clipped from V and 4 bases from J, the junction kept 11 bases outside the gene matches. From germline, CDR1 is MDHEN and CDR2 SYDVKM. The CDR3: CASRTPGQGLSYGYTF. In DNA, the CDR3 is TGTGCCAGCAGGACACCGGGACAGGGGCTAAGCTATGGCTACACCTTC.

For the CDR3, the DNA is TGCAGTGCTTCTGACGGGTATGGCTACACCTTC. It codes for CSASDGYGYTF. The gene calls are TRBV20-1 and TRBJ1-2, with no clear D. The germline CDR1 and CDR2 sequences are DFQATT and SNEGSKA (reference sequence). The CDR3 runs to 11 residues. V dropped 5 bases and J dropped 5 bases, with 9 bases sitting between them.

The table lists this clone with a count of one. The chain links TRBV18 to TRBJ1-6; no firm D call. The CDR3 length is 16 residues. Trimming shortened V by 6 bases and J by 6 bases, and 18 bases separated the two germline ends. Germline V gene data show CDR1 as KGHSH and CDR2 as LQKENI. The CDR3 DNA sequence: TGTGCCAGCTCGCTACCCTATCGGGGAGTTAATTCACCCCTCCACTTT. It specifies CASSLPYRGVNSPLHF.

The chain links TRBV6-5 to TRBJ1-1; the D gene is possibly TRBD1 (5 bases). Trimming removed 4 bases from V and 5 bases from J, with 14 bases in between. There are 14 residues in the CDR3. The V gene's germline CDR1 is MNHEY and CDR2 SVGAGI. The CDR3 region is CASSFGTTGTEAFF. The CDR3 coding sequence is TGTGCCAGCAGTTTTGGGACCACCGGGACTGAAGCTTTCTTT.

The chain employs TRBV5-1 and TRBJ2-3; 15 bases are a match to TRBD2. There are 18 residues in the CDR3. J was trimmed by 4 bases and V by 3 bases; bases with no gene match: 9. Germline V gene lookup returns CDR1 SGHRS and CDR2 YFSETQ. DNA of the CDR3: TGCGCCAGCAGCTGGACTAGCGGGGGGGCCGTATCCGCAGATACGCAGTATTTT. Its protein product is CASSWTSGGAVSADTQYF.

V is TRBV15 and J is TRBJ2-7; possibly TRBD1 for D (6 bases). V was cut by 4 bases and J by 1 base, with 8 bases left in between. The CDR3 contains 13 residues. Germline loops: CDR1 LNHNV, CDR2 YYDKDF (reference sequence). The CDR3 DNA follows: TGTGCCACCAGCAACAGGGTGTCCTACGAGCAGTACTTC. The encoded protein is CATSNRVSYEQYF.

As DNA, the CDR3 is TGTGCCACCAGCAGAGATGTTCAGTGGAATAACTATGGCTACACCTTC. The encoded protein is CATSRDVQWNNYGYTF. The chain links TRBV15 to TRBJ1-2; D unresolved. CDR1 and CDR2 (germline): LNHNV, YYDKDF (reference sequence). The CDR3 sequence is 16 residues long. V was shortened by 0 bases and J by 1 base, with 12 bases between the two germline ends.